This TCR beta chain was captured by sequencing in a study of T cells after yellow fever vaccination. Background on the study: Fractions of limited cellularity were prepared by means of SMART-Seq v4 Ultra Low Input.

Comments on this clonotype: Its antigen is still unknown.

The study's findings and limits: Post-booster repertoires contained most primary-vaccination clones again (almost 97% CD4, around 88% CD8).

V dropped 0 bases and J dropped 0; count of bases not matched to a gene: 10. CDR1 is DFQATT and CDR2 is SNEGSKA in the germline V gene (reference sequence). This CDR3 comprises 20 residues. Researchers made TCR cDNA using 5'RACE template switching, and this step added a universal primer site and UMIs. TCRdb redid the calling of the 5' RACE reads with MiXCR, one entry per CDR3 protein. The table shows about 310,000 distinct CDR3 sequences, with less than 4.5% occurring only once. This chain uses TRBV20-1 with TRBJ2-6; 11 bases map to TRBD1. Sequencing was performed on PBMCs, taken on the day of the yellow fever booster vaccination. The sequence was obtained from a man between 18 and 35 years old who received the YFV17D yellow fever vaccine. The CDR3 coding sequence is TGCAGTGCTAGAGATTGGAGAGGACAGGGGGCGAACTCTGGGGCCAACGTCCTGACTTTC. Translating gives CSARDWRGQGANSGANVLTF.